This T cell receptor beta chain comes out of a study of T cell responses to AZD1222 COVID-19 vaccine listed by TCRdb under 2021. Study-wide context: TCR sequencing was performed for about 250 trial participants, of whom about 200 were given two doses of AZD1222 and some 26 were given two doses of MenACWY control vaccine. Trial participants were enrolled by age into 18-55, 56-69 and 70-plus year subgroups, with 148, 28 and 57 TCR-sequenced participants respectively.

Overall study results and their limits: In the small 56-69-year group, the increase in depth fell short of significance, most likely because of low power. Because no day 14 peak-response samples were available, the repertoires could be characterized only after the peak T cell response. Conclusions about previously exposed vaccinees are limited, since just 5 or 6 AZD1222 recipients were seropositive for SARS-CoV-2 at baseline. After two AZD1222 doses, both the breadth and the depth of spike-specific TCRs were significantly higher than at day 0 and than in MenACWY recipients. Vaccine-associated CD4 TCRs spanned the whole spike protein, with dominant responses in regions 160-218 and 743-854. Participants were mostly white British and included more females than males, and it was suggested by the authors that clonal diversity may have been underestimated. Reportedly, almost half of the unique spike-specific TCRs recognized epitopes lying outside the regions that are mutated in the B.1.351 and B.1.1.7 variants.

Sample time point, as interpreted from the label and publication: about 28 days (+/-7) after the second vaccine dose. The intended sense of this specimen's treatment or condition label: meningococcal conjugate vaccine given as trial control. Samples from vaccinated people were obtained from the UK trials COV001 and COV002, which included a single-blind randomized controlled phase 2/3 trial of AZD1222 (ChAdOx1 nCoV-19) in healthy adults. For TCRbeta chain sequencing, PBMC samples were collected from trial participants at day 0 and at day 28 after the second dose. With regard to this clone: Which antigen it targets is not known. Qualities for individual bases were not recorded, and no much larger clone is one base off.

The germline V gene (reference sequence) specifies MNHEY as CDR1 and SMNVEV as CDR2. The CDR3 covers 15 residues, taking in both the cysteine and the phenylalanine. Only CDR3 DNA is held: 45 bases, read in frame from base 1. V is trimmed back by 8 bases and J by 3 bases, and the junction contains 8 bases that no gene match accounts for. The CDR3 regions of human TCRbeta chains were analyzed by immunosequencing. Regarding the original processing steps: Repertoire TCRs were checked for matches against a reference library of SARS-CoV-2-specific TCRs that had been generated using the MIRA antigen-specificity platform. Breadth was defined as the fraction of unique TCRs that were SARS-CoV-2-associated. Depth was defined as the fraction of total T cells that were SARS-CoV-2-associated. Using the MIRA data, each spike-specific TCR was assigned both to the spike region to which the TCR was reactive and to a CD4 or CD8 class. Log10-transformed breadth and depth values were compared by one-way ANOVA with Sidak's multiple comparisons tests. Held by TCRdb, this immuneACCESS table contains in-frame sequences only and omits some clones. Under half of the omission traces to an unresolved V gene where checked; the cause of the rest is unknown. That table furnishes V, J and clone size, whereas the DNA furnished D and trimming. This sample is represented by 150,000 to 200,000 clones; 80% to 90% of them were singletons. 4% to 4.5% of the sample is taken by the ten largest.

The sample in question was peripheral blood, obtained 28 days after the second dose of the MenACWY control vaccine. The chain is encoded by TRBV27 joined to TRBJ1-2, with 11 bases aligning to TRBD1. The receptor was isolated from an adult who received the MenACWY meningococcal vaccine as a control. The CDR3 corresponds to CASAAGTGGYYGYTF. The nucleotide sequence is TGTGCCAGCGCAGCCGGGACAGGGGGGTACTATGGCTACACCTTC.